Sequencing of this TCR beta chain was carried out in a study of blood T cell repertoires in COVID-19. At the level of the study: PBMCs, B-cell-depleted T cells, or T cells provided the cDNA or gDNA that made up the material.

The study recruited people aged about 18 to 89 years across some 23 US areas. Participants were placed into cohorts based on the clinical history they reported. The recovered donors of Cohort 3 showed two negative PCRs, clearance, or symptom resolution. Assay: immunoSEQ multiplex PCR; the TCRdb copy retains only in-frame clones and omits some. The sample has about 160,000 clones, 82% seen once; the top ten hold 15% to 20%. Sequencing was done on a sample of PBMCs or T cells enriched from blood (not recorded which). The TCR comes from a man aged 55 to 70 who had recovered from COVID-19.

Written as DNA, the CDR3 is TGTGCCAGCAGCTTGTCGGCAGGGGGGGAGACCCAGTACTTC. Translated, it gives CASSLSAGGETQYF. The chain recombines TRBV5-4 with TRBJ2-5; TRBD1 is a possible D gene (7 bases). Trimming took off 1 base at V and 5 bases at J, with 12 bases between the two ends. Germline lookup yields CDR1 SGHNT and CDR2 YYREEE (reference sequence). CDR3 size: 14 residues.